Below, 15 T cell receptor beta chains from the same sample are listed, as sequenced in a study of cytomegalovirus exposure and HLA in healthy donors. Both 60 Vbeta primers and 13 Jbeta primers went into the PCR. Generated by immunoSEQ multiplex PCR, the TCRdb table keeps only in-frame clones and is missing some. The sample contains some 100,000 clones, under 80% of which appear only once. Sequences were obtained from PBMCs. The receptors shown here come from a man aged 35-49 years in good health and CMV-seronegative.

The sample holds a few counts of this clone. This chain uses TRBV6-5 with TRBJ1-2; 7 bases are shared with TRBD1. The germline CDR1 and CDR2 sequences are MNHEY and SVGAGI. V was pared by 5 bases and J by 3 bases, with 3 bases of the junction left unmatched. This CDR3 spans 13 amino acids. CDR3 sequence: CASSPGQDYGYTF. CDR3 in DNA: TGTGCCAGCAGTCCTGGACAGGACTATGGCTACACCTTC.

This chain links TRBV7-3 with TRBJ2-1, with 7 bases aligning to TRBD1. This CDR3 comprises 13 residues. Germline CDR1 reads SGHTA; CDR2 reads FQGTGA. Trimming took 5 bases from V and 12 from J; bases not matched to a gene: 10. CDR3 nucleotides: TGTGCCAGCAGCCCCGAACAGGGGATAGGGCAGTTCTTC. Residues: CASSPEQGIGQFF.

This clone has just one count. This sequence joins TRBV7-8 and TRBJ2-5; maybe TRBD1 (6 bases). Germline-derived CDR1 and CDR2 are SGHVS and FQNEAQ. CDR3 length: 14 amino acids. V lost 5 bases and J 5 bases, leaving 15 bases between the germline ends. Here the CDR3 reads CASSIQGSSETQYF. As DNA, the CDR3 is TGTGCCAGCAGCATACAGGGTAGTTCGGAGACCCAGTACTTC. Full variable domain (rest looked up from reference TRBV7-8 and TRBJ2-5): GAGVSQSPRYKVAKRGQDVALRCDPISGHVSLFWYQQALGQGPEFLTYFQNEAQLDKSGLPSDRFFAERPEGSVSTLKIQRTQQEDSAVYLCASSIQGSSETQYFGPGTRLLVL.

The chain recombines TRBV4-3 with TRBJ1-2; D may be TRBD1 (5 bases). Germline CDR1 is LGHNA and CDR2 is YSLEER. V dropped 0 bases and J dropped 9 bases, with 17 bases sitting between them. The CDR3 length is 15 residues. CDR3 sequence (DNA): TGCGCCAGCAGCCAAGATTCCTTGCGGGGCAGGAGCTACACCTTC. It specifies CASSQDSLRGRSYTF.

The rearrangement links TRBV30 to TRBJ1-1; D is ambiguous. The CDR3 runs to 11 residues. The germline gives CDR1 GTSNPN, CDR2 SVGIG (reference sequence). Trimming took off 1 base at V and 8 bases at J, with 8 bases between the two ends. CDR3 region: CAWSDWEEAFF. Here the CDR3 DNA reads TGTGCCTGGAGTGACTGGGAGGAAGCTTTCTTT.

The CDR3 is CASSLDPSDPLTSTDTQYF. CDR3 coding DNA: TGTGCCAGCAGCTTAGATCCAAGCGATCCCCTTACTAGCACAGATACGCAGTATTTT. The chain is built from TRBV7-2 and TRBJ2-3; D is unresolved. Germline values: CDR1 SGHTA, CDR2 FQGNSA. V lost 1 base and J lost 0, with 20 bases in between. The CDR3 is 19 amino acids.

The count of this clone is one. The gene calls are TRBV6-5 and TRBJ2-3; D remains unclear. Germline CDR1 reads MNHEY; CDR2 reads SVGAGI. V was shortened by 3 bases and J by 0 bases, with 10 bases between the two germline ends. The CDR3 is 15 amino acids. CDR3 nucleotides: TGTGCCAGCAGTTATACCGACTCTAGCACAGATACGCAGTATTTT. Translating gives CASSYTDSSTDTQYF.

As DNA, the CDR3 is TGTGCCAGCAGCCGTTACTGGGACAGCCTAATCGATAGCACAGATACGCAGTATTTT. Its protein product is CASSRYWDSLIDSTDTQYF. The chain couples TRBV5-8 to TRBJ2-3, with 7 bases matching TRBD1. Unmatched junction bases numbered 17, after V lost 4 bases and J lost 0 bases. CDR1 is SGHTS and CDR2 is YDEGEE in the germline V gene. CDR3 length: 19 amino acids.

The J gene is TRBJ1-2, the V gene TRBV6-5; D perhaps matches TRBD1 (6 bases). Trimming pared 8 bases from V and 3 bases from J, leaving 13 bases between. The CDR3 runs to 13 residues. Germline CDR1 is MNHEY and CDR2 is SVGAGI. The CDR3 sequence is CASGKGVDYGYTF. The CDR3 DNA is TGTGCCAGCGGAAAGGGGGTAGACTATGGCTACACCTTC.

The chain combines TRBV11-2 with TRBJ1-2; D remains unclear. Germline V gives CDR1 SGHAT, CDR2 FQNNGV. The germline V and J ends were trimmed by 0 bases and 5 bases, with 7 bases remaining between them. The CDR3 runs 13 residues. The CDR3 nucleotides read TGTGCCAGCAGCTTAGATGGGCTTTATGGCTACACCTTC. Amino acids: CASSLDGLYGYTF.

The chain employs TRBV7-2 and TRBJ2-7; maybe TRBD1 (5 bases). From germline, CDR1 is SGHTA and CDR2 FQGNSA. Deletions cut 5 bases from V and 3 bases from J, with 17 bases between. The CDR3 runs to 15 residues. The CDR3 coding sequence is TGTGCCAGCAGCAACAAAATGGACACGAACTACGAGCAGTACGTC. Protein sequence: CASSNKMDTNYEQYV.

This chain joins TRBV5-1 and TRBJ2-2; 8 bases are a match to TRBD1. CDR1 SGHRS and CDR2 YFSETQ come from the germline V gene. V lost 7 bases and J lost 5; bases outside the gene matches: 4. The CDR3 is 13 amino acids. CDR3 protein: CASGQGATGELFF. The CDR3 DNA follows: TGCGCCAGCGGCCAGGGGGCGACCGGGGAGCTGTTTTTT. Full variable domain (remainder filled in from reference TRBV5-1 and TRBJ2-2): KAGVTQTPRYLIKTRGQQVTLSCSPISGHRSVSWYQQTPGQGLQFLFEYFSETQRNKGNFPGRFSGRQFSNSRSEMNVSTLELGDSALYLCASGQGATGELFFGEGSRLTVL.

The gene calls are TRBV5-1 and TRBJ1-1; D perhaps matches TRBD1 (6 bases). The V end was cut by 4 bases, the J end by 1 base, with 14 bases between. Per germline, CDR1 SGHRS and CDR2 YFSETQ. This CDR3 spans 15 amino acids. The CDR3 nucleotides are TGCGCCAGCAGCCCGGGGACACCTCAGAACACTGAAGCTTTCTTT. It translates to CASSPGTPQNTEAFF.

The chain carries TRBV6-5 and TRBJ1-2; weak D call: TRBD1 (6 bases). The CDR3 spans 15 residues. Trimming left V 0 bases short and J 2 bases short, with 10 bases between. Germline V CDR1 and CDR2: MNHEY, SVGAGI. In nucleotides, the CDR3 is TGTGCCAGCAGTTACTCATATGACAGGAACTATGGCTACACCTTC. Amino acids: CASSYSYDRNYGYTF.

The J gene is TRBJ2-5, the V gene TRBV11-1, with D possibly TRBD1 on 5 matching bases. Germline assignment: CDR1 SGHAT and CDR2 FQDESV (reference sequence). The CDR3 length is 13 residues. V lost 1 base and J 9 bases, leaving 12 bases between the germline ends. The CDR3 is CASSLVGVGAQYF. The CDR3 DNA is TGTGCCAGCAGCTTAGTAGGGGTTGGGGCCCAGTACTTC. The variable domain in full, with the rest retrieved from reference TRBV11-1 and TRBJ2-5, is EAEVAQSPRYKITEKSQAVAFWCDPISGHATLYWYRQILGQGPELLVQFQDESVVDDSQLPKDRFSAERLKGVDSTLKIQPAELGDSAMYLCASSLVGVGAQYFGPGTRLLVL.